This TCR beta chain was identified in a study of cytomegalovirus exposure and HLA in healthy donors (dated by TCRdb to the late 2010s). About the full investigation: An earlier analysis of 587 of the donors reported over 250 Gb of sequence data and 117 million unique TCR beta sequences obtained from about 179 million T cells. Among the roughly 410 genotyped donors, more than 70% belonged to the genetic ancestry cluster associated with self-reported Caucasian donors. The study profiled the T cell repertoires of hundreds of subjects by immunosequencing and related them to cytomegalovirus serostatus. All discovery cohort repertoires had been generated using a single sequencing platform. Typing coverage differed by locus: A, B, C, DRB1 and DQB1 were typed in about 620-640 donors, DQA1 in about 510, DPA1 in some 610, and DPB1 in just under 490. A later analysis re-analyzed previously published TCR beta repertoires from roughly 600 donors and added high-resolution HLA genotyping to study TCR occurrence patterns. Rather than drawing on any new phenotypic data, the later analysis identified candidate immune exposures from TCR beta sequences and the way those sequences occurred across donors. A later genetic analysis took genome-wide SNP genotypes for about 55% of the 666 donors and used that subset as a discovery cohort. To predict cytomegalovirus infection status, the study combined high-throughput TCR immunosequencing, statistical association of individual TCRs with disease status, and machine learning. Donor age, sex, ethnicity and CMV serostatus were compiled together with the repertoire data. Both class I and class II loci were covered by HLA typing, at four-digit resolution. Five DR-DQ haplotypes were treated as single units for association and clustering because of strong linkage in the cohort. Among some 400 genotyped donors of the cohort, an average of around 220,000 unique TCR beta nucleotide sequences was sequenced per donor, of which roughly 17% were non-productive. The aim of the study was to test whether cataloging public T cell receptors could identify signatures of past pathogen exposure. An early release covering roughly 600 HLA-typed donors comprised about 300 gigabases of sequencing data and 65 million to 100 million unique TCR sequences. An earlier analysis of 587 of the donors used high-throughput TCR beta sequencing to judge whether each TCR beta V gene segment behaved as functional or pseudogenic. Along with the approximately 700-subject first cohort, a separate validation cohort of roughly 110 different subjects was used.

The method behind the library was the immunoSEQ multiplex PCR assay. For the multiplex PCR, a mixture combining 60 forward primers for TCR Vbeta segments and 13 reverse primers for TCR Jbeta segments was used. A multiplex PCR assay on genomic DNA amplified the CDR3 region of rearranged TCR beta genes. The amplified TCR beta libraries were sequenced on the Illumina HiSeq System as 87-base-pair reads. The study's own analysis went as follows. Across the roughly 670 repertoires, a later analysis counted some 80 million unique TCR beta chains, roughly 11 million of which were shared by at least two donors. A nearest-neighbor algorithm error-corrected the raw reads and collapsed the reads into unique sequences, merging closely related sequences to remove PCR and sequencing errors. V, D and J gene segments were assigned by aligning CDR3 sequences to IMGT reference sequences. Each retained sequence needed at least a six-nucleotide match to both a V gene segment and a J gene segment. Rearrangements were called productive when the CDR3 lacked stop codons and stayed in frame with V and J; all others were non-productive. CDR3 was defined by IMGT convention, running from the second conserved V-encoded cysteine to the conserved J-encoded phenylalanine. In an earlier analysis of around 570 of the donors, sequences lacking an unambiguous match to a single V gene segment were excluded. In an earlier analysis of some 590 of the donors, a V segment was called functional when productive rearrangements were above 56.7%, and segregating when the standard deviation between donors exceeded 5%. A statistical classification framework was built for diagnosing cytomegalovirus status from the catalog of TCR beta chain sequences. A later analysis assigned V and J genes by comparing TCR nucleotide sequences with IMGT/GENE-DB human TR gene sequences. Using the TCRdist pipeline, a later analysis assigned CDR3 sequences along with most-parsimonious VDJ recombination scenarios. In a later analysis, each TCR beta chain was defined by its CDR3 amino acid sequence together with its V-gene family, and reads lacking a unique V-gene family were excluded. A later analysis removed 450 to 600 highly shared, low-generation-probability nucleotide sequences to deal with suspected cross-contamination and a sequencing artifact. A later analysis calculated a clonal expansion index for each public chain from normalized within-repertoire ranks of inferred template counts. A later analysis computed generation probabilities with a VDJ recombination model fitted to out-of-frame rearrangements, and checked the results against IGoR. Hypergeometric tests were used in a later analysis to score TCR-TCR, TCR-HLA and TCR-CMV co-occurrence, with a repertoire-size bias correction applied to the TCR pairs. In a later analysis, false discovery rates were estimated by permuting HLA or CMV assignments 20 times. In a later analysis, co-occurring TCRs were grouped using DBSCAN, with TCRdist sequence similarity added in when clustering inside HLA-allele-positive subsets. Repertoires with fewer than 30,000 or more than 120,000 public chains, plus five repertoires with anomalous nucleotide sharing, were excluded from co-occurrence clustering. TCRdb carries this immuneACCESS record with in-frame sequences only. Its versions omit some clonotypes, under half of them owing to an unresolved V gene in the studies checked, with the rest unexplained. V and J calls plus clone size are reproduced from that table; the DNA served to infer D and trimming. The sample table lists around 150,000 clones, 65% to 90% of them with a count of one. The ten most abundant clones make up about 2% of the sample.

Summary of the overall study and its limitations: Because HLA typing was missing for some donors at each locus, association tests included only the typed subset. Strong co-occurrence of HLA alleles, especially DR and DQ, made assigning TCR associations to individual alleles difficult. A later analysis associated 16,951 TCR beta sequences with specific HLA alleles at a false discovery rate of 0.05. Immune exposure information for the cohort was limited to CMV serostatus. An earlier analysis of approximately 530 of the donors showed that most TCR beta V segments appeared in productive rearrangements either about 87% or about 30% of the time, which broadly matched IMGT annotations. The authors suggested that the approach could potentially be generalized to other disease states and immunological phenotypes. Roughly 17 rarely observed V segments, including chromosome 9 orphons, were excluded from the earlier analysis of a few hundred of the donors because counts were too low. A later genetic analysis associated a missense DCLRE1C variant with V-gene and J-gene trimming of TCR beta chains, and an independent cohort replicated the association. A later analysis found that HLA-associated TCR beta chains were more clonally expanded and had lower generation probabilities than equally common non-associated chains. In the study, 150 to 200 TCR beta chains were listed as associated with cytomegalovirus. According to a later analysis, parvovirus B19, influenza, CMV and Epstein-Barr virus appeared linked to several top co-occurrence clusters. Linkage disequilibrium might explain the correlated functional status among segregating V segments, but an unknown experimental factor could not be ruled out. Roughly uniform sequencing depth across donors was assumed in presence/absence analyses, although this assumption may not hold. The sequencing pipeline was judged likely to have produced a cluster of highly shared sequence variants as a technical artifact. Most CMV-associated TCR beta chains appeared to be HLA-restricted in a later analysis, and the HLA associations seemed to be driven largely by CMV exposure. Three of the identified cytomegalovirus-associated TCR beta chains were confirmed in vitro to be specific for cytomegalovirus antigens. Compared with the approximately 670-donor mean, donors in an Asian-associated ancestry cluster had fewer N-insertions in productive TCRs, according to a later genetic analysis. In this cohort, only TCR beta chains were sequenced, and detectable features were limited by the absence of alpha or paired-chain data. In a later analysis, TCR association rates were found to vary across HLA loci, with the most associated TCRs seen for DRB1 alleles and the fewest for HLA-C alleles. A further reported finding was that TCR beta sequences accurately predicted the HLA-A and HLA-B alleles for most subjects in the first cohort. Most TCR sequences were seen in very few donors, while some public TCRs were found in many individuals. The classifier was reported to diagnose cytomegalovirus status with high specificity and sensitivity in both the original and validation cohorts.

In the case of this clone: Its antigen is still unknown. No base quality information exists; no much larger clone differs at one position.

The cohort consisted of approximately 670 healthy bone marrow donors. At the time of sampling, all cohort members were nominally healthy, though unrecorded immune exposures were likely present. CMV serostatus was positive for 289 and negative for about 55% of the roughly 670 cohort members, and was not recorded for this donor. Every donor gave a peripheral blood sample, and the peripheral blood mononuclear cells from that sample were used for TCR beta sequencing. The Qiagen DNeasy Blood Extraction Kit was used to extract genomic DNA from the blood cell samples. The source material was PBMCs. The TCR comes from a human donor in good health.

The CDR3 corresponds to CASSPWGGSGNTIYF. The sequenced DNA is TGTGCCAGCAGTCCGTGGGGGGGCTCTGGAAACACCATATATTTT. The rearranged segments are TRBV27 and TRBJ1-3; the D segment could be TRBD1, given 5 matching bases. CDR3 length: 15 amino acids, cysteine to phenylalanine. Just the 45-base CDR3 DNA is kept, in frame starting at base 1. At the junction V is shortened by 5 bases and J by 0 bases, with 11 bases in between. CDR1 and CDR2, looked up from the germline V gene (reference sequence), are MNHEY and SMNVEV.